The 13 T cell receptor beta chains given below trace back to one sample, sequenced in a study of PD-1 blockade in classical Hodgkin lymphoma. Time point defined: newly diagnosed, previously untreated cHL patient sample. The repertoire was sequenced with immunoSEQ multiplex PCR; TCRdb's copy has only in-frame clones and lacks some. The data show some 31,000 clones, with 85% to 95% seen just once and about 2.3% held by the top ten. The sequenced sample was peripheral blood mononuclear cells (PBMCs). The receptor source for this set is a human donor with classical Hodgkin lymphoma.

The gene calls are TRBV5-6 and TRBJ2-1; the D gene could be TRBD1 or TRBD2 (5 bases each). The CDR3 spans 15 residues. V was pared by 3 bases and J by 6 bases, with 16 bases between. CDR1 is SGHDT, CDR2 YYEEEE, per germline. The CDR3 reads CASSSGPILGNEQFF. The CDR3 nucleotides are TGTGCCAGCAGCTCGGGACCCATCTTGGGCAATGAGCAGTTCTTC.

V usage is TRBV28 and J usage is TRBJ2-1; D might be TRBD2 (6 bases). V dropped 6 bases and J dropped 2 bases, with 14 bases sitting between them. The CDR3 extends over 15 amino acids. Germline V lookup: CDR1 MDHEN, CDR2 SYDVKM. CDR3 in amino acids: CASRSGTPAYNEQFF. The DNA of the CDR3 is TGTGCCAGCAGGTCCGGGACTCCAGCCTACAATGAGCAGTTCTTC.

CDR3 protein: CASSEEDTQYF. As DNA, the CDR3 is TGTGCCAGCAGTGAAGAAGATACGCAGTATTTT. This chain joins TRBV6-1 and TRBJ2-3; D uncertain. Looked up from germline, CDR1 is MNHNS and CDR2 is SASEGT. V was pared by 1 base and J by 5 bases, with 1 base between. The CDR3 sequence is 11 residues long.

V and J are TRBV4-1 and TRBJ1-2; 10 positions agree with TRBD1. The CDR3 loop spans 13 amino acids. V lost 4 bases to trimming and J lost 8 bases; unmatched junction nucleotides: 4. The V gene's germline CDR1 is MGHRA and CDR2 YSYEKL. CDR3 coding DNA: TGCGCCAGCAGCCTCGGGACAGGGGTAGGCTACACCTTC. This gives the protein CASSLGTGVGYTF.

DNA for the CDR3: TGTGCCAGCAGCCTAGCTCGGGGGGGGAGCACTGAAGCTTTCTTT. Translated, it gives CASSLARGGSTEAFF. The genes are TRBV28 and TRBJ1-1, with TRBD1 as a possible D gene (5 bases). Germline CDR1 MDHEN, CDR2 SYDVKM. Trimming removed 6 bases from V and 4 bases from J, with 18 bases in between. The CDR3 is 15 amino acids.

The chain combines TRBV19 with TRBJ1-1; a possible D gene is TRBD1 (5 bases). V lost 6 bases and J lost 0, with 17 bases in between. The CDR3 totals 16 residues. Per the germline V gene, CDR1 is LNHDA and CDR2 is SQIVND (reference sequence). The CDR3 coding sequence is TGTGCCAGTAGGAGGGGTGGTAGGCGATTGAACACTGAAGCTTTCTTT. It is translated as CASRRGGRRLNTEAFF.

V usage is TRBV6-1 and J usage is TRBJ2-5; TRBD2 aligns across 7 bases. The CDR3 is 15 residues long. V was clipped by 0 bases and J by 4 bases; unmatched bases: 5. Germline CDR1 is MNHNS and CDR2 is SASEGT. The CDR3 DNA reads TGTGCCAGCAGTGAAGCGGCGGGGGTATTAGAGACCCAGTACTTC. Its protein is CASSEAAGVLETQYF.

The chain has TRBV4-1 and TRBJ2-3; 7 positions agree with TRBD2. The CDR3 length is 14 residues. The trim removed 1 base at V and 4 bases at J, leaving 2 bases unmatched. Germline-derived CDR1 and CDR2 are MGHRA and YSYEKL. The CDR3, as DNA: TGCGCCAGCAGCCAAGTAGCGGGCCCAGATACGCAGTATTTT. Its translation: CASSQVAGPDTQYF.

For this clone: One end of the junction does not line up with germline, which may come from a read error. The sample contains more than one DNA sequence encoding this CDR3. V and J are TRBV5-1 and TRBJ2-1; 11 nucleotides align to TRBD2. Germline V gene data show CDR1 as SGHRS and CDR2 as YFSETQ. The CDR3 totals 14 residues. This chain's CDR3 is CASSVTSGSNEQFF. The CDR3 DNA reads TGCGCCAGCAGCGTTACTAGCGGGAGCAATGAGCAATTCTTC. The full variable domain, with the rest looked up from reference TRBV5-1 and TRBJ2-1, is KAGVTQTPRYLIKTRGQQVTLSCSPISGHRSVSWYQQTPGQGLQFLFEYFSETQRNKGNFPGRFSGRQFSNSRSEMNVSTLELGDSALYLCASSVTSGSNEQFFGPGTRLTVL.

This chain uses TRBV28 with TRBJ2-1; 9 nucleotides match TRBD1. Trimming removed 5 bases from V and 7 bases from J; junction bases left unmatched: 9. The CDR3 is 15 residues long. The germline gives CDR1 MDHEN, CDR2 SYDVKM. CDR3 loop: CASSVPGQGLNEQFF. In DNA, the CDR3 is TGTGCCAGCAGTGTTCCGGGACAGGGTTTGAATGAGCAGTTCTTC.

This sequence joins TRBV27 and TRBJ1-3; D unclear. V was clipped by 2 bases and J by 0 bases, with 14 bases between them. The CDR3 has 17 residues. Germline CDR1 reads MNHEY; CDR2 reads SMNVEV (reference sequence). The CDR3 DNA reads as TGTGCCAGCAGTTTAAACGGTGGACCGAACTCTGGAAACACCATATATTTT. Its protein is CASSLNGGPNSGNTIYF.

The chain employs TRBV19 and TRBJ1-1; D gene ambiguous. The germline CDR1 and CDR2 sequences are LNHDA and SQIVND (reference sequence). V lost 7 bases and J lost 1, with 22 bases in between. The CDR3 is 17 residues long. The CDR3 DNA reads TGTGCCAGTATGATTCCACCCGGATACGGCGGGAACACTGAAGCTTTCTTT. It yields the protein CASMIPPGYGGNTEAFF.

The CDR3 nucleotides read TGTGCCAGCAGCCAAGATCTTACAGGCCTGGGCTACGAGCAGTACTTC. It is translated as CASSQDLTGLGYEQYF. The rearrangement uses TRBV4-2 and TRBJ2-7, with D perhaps matching TRBD1 (5 bases). CDR1 and CDR2 (germline): LGHNA, YNFKEQ. The CDR3 runs to 16 residues. The ends were cut back, 0 bases at V and 3 bases at J, with 15 bases in the middle.